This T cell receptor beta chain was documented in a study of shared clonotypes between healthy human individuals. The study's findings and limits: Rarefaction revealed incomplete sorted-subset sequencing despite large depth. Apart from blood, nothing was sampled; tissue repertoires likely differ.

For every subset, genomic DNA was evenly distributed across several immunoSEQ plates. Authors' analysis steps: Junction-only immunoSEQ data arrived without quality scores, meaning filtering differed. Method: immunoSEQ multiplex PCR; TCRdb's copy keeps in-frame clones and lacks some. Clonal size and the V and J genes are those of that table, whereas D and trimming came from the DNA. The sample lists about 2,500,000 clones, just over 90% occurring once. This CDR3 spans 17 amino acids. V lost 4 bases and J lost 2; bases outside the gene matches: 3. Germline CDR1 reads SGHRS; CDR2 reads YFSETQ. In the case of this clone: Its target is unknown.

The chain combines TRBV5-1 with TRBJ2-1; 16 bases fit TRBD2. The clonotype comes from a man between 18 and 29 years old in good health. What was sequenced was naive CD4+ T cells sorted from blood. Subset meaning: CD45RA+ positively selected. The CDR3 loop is CASSLGTSGGAYNEQFF. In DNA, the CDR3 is TGCGCCAGCAGCCTTGGGACTAGCGGGGGGGCCTACAATGAGCAGTTCTTC.